This T cell receptor beta chain was profiled in a study of human T cells and chemical hapten exposure. Findings of the study overall: TCRs whose frequency exceeded 1 in 1000 remained the same following DPC sensitization.

A note on this clonotype: Its antigen is still unknown.

TCRdb re-derived calls from the RACE reads in MiXCR, one entry per CDR3 protein. The sample holds tens of thousands of distinct CDR3 sequences, approximately 8.6% seen once. Time point here: healthy volunteer bleed at 6 weeks. Total RNA came from unfractionated whole blood. The sequenced sample consisted of whole blood. The sequence was collected from a male donor in good health. Some clones in this sample may be carry-over from other donors' samples.

The CDR3 DNA is TGTGCCAGCAGTAGTAGCGGGGGGACCACAGATACGCAGTATTTT. This translates into CASSSSGGTTDTQYF. The rearrangement links TRBV7-3 to TRBJ2-3, with 10 nucleotides matching TRBD2. This CDR3 has 15 residues. Germline V gene data show CDR1 as SGHTA and CDR2 as FQGTGA. The junction had 5 bases not matched to a gene; V was cut back by 6 bases and J by 2 bases.